A selection of T cell receptor beta chains follows, all from one sample in a study of blood T cell repertoires in COVID-19. The repertoire was sequenced with immunoSEQ multiplex PCR; TCRdb's copy has only in-frame clones and lacks some. The sample holds tens of thousands of clones, approximately 83% seen once. Sequenced input: peripheral blood. These receptors were obtained from a human donor in a cohort sampled during active COVID-19. The donor label of this sample is uncertain. The conserved cysteine and the conserved F or W are not part of the CDR3 here. D genes are given only for firm matches.

J gene | V gene | D gene | CDR3 protein
TRBJ1-2 | TRBV19 | NA | ASSTLDRLGHGYT
TRBJ2-3 | TRBV9 | NA | ASSKSPGDTDTQY
TRBJ1-6 | TRBV4-2 | NA | ASSQELQGSDSPLH
TRBJ2-5 | TRBV3-1/TRBV3-2 | TRBD1 | ASSPRDRGQETQY
TRBJ2-7 | TRBV10-3 | NA | AISGGSSYEQY
TRBJ1-1 | TRBV5-1 | TRBD1 | ASTQQGALTEAF
TRBJ1-2 | TRBV19 | TRBD1 | ASRLTPGQNYGYT
TRBJ2-3 | TRBV7-9 | TRBD2 | ASSLRAGGSTDTQY
TRBJ1-3 | TRBV15 | NA | ATSSNRGSGNTIY
TRBJ2-5 | TRBV5-1 | NA | ASGFKETQY
TRBJ1-2 | TRBV10-3 | TRBD1 | AIRTGQGYGYT
TRBJ1-4 | TRBV27 | TRBD1 | ASSLLGQGAMDNEKLF
TRBJ1-6 | TRBV5-4 | TRBD1 | ASSKGQNSPLH
TRBJ2-5 | TRBV7-2 | NA | ASSNPGLQETQY
TRBJ2-6 | TRBV28 | TRBD1 | ASSLNRGSGGANVLT
TRBJ2-3 | TRBV28 | TRBD2 | ASLGSLAGGNTQY
TRBJ2-1 | TRBV7-9 | NA | ASSQRRGNEQF
TRBJ2-3 | TRBV18 | TRBD2 | ASSSGGTDTQY
TRBJ2-1 | TRBV7-2 | NA | ASSPQGQRNNEQF
TRBJ2-5 | TRBV7-2 | NA | ASSSQETQY
TRBJ1-6 | TRBV18 | TRBD1 | ASSSTGVNSPLH
TRBJ2-3 | TRBV5-6 | TRBD1 | ASSSTGGMADTQY